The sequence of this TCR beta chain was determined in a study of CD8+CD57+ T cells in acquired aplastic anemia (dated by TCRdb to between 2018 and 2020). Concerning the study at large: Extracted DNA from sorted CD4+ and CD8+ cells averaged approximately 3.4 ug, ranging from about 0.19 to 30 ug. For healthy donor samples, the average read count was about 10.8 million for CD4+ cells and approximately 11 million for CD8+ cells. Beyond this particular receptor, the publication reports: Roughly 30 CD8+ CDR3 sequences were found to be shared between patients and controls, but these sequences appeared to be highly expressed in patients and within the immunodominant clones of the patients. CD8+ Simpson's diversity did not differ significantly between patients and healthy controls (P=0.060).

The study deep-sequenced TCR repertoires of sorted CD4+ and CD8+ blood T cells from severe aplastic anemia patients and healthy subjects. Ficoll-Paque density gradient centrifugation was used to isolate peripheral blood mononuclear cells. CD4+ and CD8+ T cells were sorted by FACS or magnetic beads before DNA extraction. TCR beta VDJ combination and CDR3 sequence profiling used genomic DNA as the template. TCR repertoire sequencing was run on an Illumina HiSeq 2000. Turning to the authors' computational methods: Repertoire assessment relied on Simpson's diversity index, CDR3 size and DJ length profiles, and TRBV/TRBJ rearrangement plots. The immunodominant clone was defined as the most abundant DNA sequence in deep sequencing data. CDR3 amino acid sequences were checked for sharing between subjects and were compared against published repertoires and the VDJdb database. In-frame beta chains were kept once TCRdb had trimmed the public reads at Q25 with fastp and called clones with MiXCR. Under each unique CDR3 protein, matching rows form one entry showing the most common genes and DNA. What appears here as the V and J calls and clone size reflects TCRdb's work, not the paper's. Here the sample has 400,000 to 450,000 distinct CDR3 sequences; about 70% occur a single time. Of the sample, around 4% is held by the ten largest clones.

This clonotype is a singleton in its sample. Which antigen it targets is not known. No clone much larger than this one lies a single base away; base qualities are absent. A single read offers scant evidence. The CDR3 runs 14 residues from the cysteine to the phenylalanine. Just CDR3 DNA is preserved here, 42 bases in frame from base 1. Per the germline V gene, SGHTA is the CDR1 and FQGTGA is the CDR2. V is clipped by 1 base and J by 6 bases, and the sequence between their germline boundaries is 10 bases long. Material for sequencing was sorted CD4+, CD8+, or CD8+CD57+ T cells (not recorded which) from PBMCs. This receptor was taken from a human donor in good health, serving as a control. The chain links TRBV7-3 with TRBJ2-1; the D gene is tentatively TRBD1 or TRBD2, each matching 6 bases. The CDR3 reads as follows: CASSLKRGVNEQFF. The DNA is TGTGCCAGCAGCTTAAAAAGGGGGGTCAATGAGCAGTTCTTC.